This is a list of T cell receptor beta chains from one sample in a study of beta chain features in type 1 diabetes. Clones were sequenced by immunoSEQ multiplex PCR, and TCRdb holds only the in-frame ones, with some missing. This table has about 660,000 clones, around 15% appearing once. The sample taken for sequencing was naive CD4+ T cells from blood. These TCRs come from a man younger than 35 with type 1 diabetes. The CDR3 runs from the conserved cysteine through the conserved F or W. The D gene is left open where the match is weak. Only some rows state a clone size, as once, few, many or a class for expanded clones.

cdr3_nt,cdr3_aa,clone_size,j_call,v_call,cdr3_length,d_call
TGCGCCAGCAGCGGAGGGGCTGATCATAACTATGGCTACACCTTC,CASSGGADHNYGYTF,-,TRBJ1-2,TRBV23-1,15,-
TGCAGCGTTGCCCGGGGACTAGCGCGCGAGACCCAGTACTTC,CSVARGLARETQYF,few,TRBJ2-5,TRBV29-1,14,TRBD2
TGCAGCGCGCGCAGGGCGAATGAGCAGTTCTTC,CSARRANEQFF,-,TRBJ2-1,TRBV29-1,11,-
TGTGCCAGCAGTTATCTTGGGGGTCAGCCCCAGCATTTT,CASSYLGGQPQHF,-,TRBJ1-5,TRBV6-6,13,-
TGCAGCGTTGAATGGGGCGGCACAGATACGCAGTATTTT,CSVEWGGTDTQYF,-,TRBJ2-3,TRBV29-1,13,-
TGTGCCAGCAGTCCGGGACAATACACAGATACGCAGTATTTT,CASSPGQYTDTQYF,few,TRBJ2-3,TRBV7-2,14,-
TGTGCCAGCAATCAGGGGTTGAGCCAGCCCCAGCATTTT,CASNQGLSQPQHF,few,TRBJ1-5,TRBV28,13,-
TGCAGCGTTGAACGGGACATCAGCACTGAAGCTTTCTTT,CSVERDISTEAFF,-,TRBJ1-1,TRBV29-1,13,-
TGTGCCAGCAGGGCAGGGGGCGTCTACAATGAGCAGTTCTTC,CASRAGGVYNEQFF,-,TRBJ2-1,TRBV14,14,TRBD1
TGTGCCAGCAGCATAGCGGTCACAGATACGCAGTATTTT,CASSIAVTDTQYF,-,TRBJ2-3,TRBV7-3,13,-
TGTGCCAGCAGTAAGGGCTGGGGCTCTGGAAACACCATATATTTT,CASSKGWGSGNTIYF,-,TRBJ1-3,TRBV25-1,15,-
TGTGCCAGCAGCCACGGGACGGTCCCGAGGGCCCAGTACTTC,CASSHGTVPRAQYF,-,TRBJ2-5,TRBV28,14,-
TGTGCCAGCAGCAGACAGGGAAGCTCCTACGAGCAGTACTTC,CASSRQGSSYEQYF,few,TRBJ2-7,TRBV7-9,14,TRBD1
TGTGCCTGGAGTGTTGGCCTACAGACAGTAAACACTGAAGCTTTCTTT,CAWSVGLQTVNTEAFF,few,TRBJ1-1,TRBV30,16,-
TGTGCCAGCAGCGTAGACAGGGGCGATCAGCCCCAGCATTTT,CASSVDRGDQPQHF,few,TRBJ1-5,TRBV9,14,TRBD1
TGTGCCAGCAGACCCGACAGGGGCAATTCACCCCTCCACTTT,CASRPDRGNSPLHF,-,TRBJ1-6,TRBV6-4,14,TRBD1
TGCGCCAGCAGCTTGGTATCGTCCTCTGGGGCCAACGTCCTGACTTTC,CASSLVSSSGANVLTF,few,TRBJ2-6,TRBV5-1,16,-
TGTGCCAGCAGGCCCTGGGGACAGGGGGAGTCCGGGGAGCTGTTTTTT,CASRPWGQGESGELFF,-,TRBJ2-2,TRBV7-2,16,TRBD1
TGTGCCAGCTCAGGGACTAGCGGGGATGAGCAGTTCTTC,CASSGTSGDEQFF,few,TRBJ2-1,TRBV18,13,TRBD2
TGTGCCAGCAGTTACTCGCAGGGATCGTCGAATTCACCCCTCCACTTT,CASSYSQGSSNSPLHF,-,TRBJ1-6,TRBV6-6,16,-
TGTGCCAGCAGCTTACGGGGTTACGAGCAGTACTTC,CASSLRGYEQYF,-,TRBJ2-7,TRBV7-2,12,-
TGCGCCAGCAGTCGACCGACAGGGGAACTTAATGAAAAACTGTTTTTT,CASSRPTGELNEKLFF,-,TRBJ1-4,TRBV23-1,16,TRBD1
TGTGCCAGCAGCCGCGCGGGATCACTGATCACAGATACGCAGTATTTT,CASSRAGSLITDTQYF,-,TRBJ2-3,TRBV7-2,16,-
TGTGCCAGCAGTTCCCCGGGACAGCTCCTAGGCGAGCAGTACTTC,CASSSPGQLLGEQYF,few,TRBJ2-7,TRBV6-5,15,TRBD1
TGTGCCAGCAGCCAAGACGATCTACAAGCTTTCTTT,CASSQDDLQAFF,few,TRBJ1-1,TRBV14,12,-
TGTGCCAGCAGCCCAACAGGGGGTAATTCACCCCTCCACTTT,CASSPTGGNSPLHF,few,TRBJ1-6,TRBV5-4,14,TRBD1
TGTGCCAGTACCCCCGGGGGACAGGGGGCCTATGAGCAGTTCTTC,CASTPGGQGAYEQFF,few,TRBJ2-1,TRBV19,15,TRBD1
TGCGCCAGCAGCACCACCCTGCGGGGGGAGGTCACCGGGGAGCTGTTTTTT,CASSTTLRGEVTGELFF,-,TRBJ2-2,TRBV5-1,17,TRBD2
TGTGCCAGCAGCAAGGGGACAGACGAAAAACTGTTTTTT,CASSKGTDEKLFF,-,TRBJ1-4,TRBV21-1,13,-
TGTGCCAGCTCACCGCCCGAGGGTGGCACAGATACGCAGTATTTT,CASSPPEGGTDTQYF,-,TRBJ2-3,TRBV18,15,-
TGTGCCTGGAGTGGGCTACAGCTTACCCAACCTAGCACAGATACGCAGTATTTT,CAWSGLQLTQPSTDTQYF,few,TRBJ2-3,TRBV30,18,-
TGTGCCAGCAGTCTGATACAGGGTGGGAATGAGCAGTTCTTC,CASSLIQGGNEQFF,few,TRBJ2-1,TRBV6-1,14,-
TGTGCCAGCAGTTCTTACGGGTTGGCGAGCACTGAAGCTTTCTTT,CASSSYGLASTEAFF,-,TRBJ1-1,TRBV2,15,-
TGTGCCTGGACGCCAGGACCATCACCCCTCCACTTT,CAWTPGPSPLHF,-,TRBJ1-6,TRBV30,12,-
TGTGCCAGCAGTTACTCTGGGCAAGACACTGAAGCTTTCTTT,CASSYSGQDTEAFF,-,TRBJ1-1,TRBV6-5,14,-
TGTGCCAGCAGCTTTAGTTTTAGCGGGGATAGAGGCTACACCTTC,CASSFSFSGDRGYTF,-,TRBJ1-2,TRBV7-2,15,-
TGTGCCACCAGCAGAGACCTAGCGGGAGGCACCTACGAGCAGTACTTC,CATSRDLAGGTYEQYF,-,TRBJ2-7,TRBV15,16,TRBD2
TGTGCCAGCAGCTCAGACAGGGTTGCGTACGAGCAGTACTTC,CASSSDRVAYEQYF,-,TRBJ2-7,TRBV7-2,14,TRBD1
TGTGCCAGCAGCCCATTCGATAGGGTTATGAACACTGAAGCTTTCTTT,CASSPFDRVMNTEAFF,-,TRBJ1-1,TRBV9,16,-
TGTGCCAGCAGTTTATCTGCCAGGGAGGTTCAGTACTTC,CASSLSAREVQYF,-,TRBJ2-4,TRBV28,13,-
TGTGCCAGCATTGGTAGCGGAGGGCAGGGGCCCCAGTACTTC,CASIGSGGQGPQYF,-,TRBJ2-5,TRBV2,14,-
TGTGCCAGCAAAGCGGTCTCTGGGGCCAACGTCCTGACTTTC,CASKAVSGANVLTF,few,TRBJ2-6,TRBV6-5,14,-
TGCGCCAGCAGCCCTCAAGGAAATGAGCAGTTCTTC,CASSPQGNEQFF,-,TRBJ2-1,TRBV5-1,12,-
TGCAGCGTAGGAACCCAAGAGACCCAGTACTTC,CSVGTQETQYF,few,TRBJ2-5,TRBV29-1,11,-
TGTGCCAGCAGTGTGGCACAGGGGAACACCGGGGAGCTGTTTTTT,CASSVAQGNTGELFF,-,TRBJ2-2,TRBV2,15,-
TGTGCCAGCAGCGGATCGGCGCTGCCAGCAGATACGCAGTATTTT,CASSGSALPADTQYF,-,TRBJ2-3,TRBV9,15,-
TGTGCCTGGGCCGTAGGGGGGCGGCAGTTCTTC,CAWAVGGRQFF,-,TRBJ2-1,TRBV30,11,-
TGTGCCAGCAGTGACTCCTTAGGGGACACCATATATTTT,CASSDSLGDTIYF,few,TRBJ1-3,TRBV25-1,13,-
TGCGCCAGCAGCCCCCCGATCGGGGAGACCCAGTACTTC,CASSPPIGETQYF,-,TRBJ2-5,TRBV4-1,13,-
TGTGCCAGCTCACCAGGCGACTTAACCTACGAGCAGTACTTC,CASSPGDLTYEQYF,-,TRBJ2-7,TRBV18,14,-
TGTGCCTGGAGTGTATTTGGGGACACTGAAGCTTTCTTT,CAWSVFGDTEAFF,few,TRBJ1-1,TRBV30,13,-
TGCGCCAGCAGCCCACAGTTAGCGGGGGCTGCCGGGGAGCTGTTTTTT,CASSPQLAGAAGELFF,-,TRBJ2-2,TRBV5-1,16,TRBD2
TGTGCCAGCATCCCTCTAGATACCAATGAGCAGTTCTTC,CASIPLDTNEQFF,-,TRBJ2-1,TRBV2,13,-
TGTGCCTGGAGACGACTACTCCAAGAGACCCAGTACTTC,CAWRRLLQETQYF,-,TRBJ2-5,TRBV30,13,-